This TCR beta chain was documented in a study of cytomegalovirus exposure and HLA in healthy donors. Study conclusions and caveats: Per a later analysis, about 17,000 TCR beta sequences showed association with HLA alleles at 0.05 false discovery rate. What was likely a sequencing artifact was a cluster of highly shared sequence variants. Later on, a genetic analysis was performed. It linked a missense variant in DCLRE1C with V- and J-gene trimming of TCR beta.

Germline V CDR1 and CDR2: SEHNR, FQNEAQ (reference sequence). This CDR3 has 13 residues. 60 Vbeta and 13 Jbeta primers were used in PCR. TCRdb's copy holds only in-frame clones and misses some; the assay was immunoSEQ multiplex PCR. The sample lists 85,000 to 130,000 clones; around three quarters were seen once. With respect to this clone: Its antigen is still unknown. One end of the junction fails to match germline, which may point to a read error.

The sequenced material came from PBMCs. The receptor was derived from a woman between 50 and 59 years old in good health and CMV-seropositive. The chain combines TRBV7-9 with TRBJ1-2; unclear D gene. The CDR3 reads CSSSFENGYGYTF. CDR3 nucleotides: TGTTCCAGCAGCTTTGAGAATGGCTATGGCTACACCTTC.